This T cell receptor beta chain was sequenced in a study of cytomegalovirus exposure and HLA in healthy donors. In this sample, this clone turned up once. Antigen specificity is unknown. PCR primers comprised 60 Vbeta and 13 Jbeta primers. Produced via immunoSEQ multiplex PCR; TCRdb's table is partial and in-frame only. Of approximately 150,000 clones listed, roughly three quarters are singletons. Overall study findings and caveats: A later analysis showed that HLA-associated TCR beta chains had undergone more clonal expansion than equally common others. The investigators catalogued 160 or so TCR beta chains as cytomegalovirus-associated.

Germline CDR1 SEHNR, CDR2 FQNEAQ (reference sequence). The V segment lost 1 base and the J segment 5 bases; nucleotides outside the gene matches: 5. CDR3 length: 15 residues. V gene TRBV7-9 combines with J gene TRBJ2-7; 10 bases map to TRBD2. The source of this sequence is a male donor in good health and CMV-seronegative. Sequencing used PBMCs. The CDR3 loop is CASSLGTSGRDEQYF. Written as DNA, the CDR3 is TGTGCCAGCAGCTTAGGGACCAGCGGGAGGGACGAGCAGTACTTC.